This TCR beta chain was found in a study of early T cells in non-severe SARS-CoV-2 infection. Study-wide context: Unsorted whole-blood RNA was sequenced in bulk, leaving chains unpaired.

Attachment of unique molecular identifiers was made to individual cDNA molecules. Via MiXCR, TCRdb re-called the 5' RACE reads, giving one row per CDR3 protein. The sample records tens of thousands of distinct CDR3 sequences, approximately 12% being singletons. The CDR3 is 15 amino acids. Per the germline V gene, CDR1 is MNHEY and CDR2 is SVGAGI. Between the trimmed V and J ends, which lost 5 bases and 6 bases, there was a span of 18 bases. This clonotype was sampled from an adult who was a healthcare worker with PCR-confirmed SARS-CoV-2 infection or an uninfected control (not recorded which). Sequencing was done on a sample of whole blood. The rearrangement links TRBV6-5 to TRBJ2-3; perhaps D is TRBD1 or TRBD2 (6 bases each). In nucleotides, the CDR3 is TGTGCCAGCAGTCCCTCAGGACTGGGGGGCGATACGCAGTATTTT. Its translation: CASSPSGLGGDTQYF.